This TCR beta chain appears in the sequencing data of a study of blood T cell repertoires in COVID-19. About the research overall: The United States, Italy and Spain provided the acute and convalescent COVID-19 samples. Sample material is recorded as cDNA or gDNA derived from T cells, B-cell-depleted T cells, or PBMCs.

Per the original data handling: Estimation of nucleated cell counts relied on the amplification of reference gene primers. The repertoire was sequenced with immunoSEQ multiplex PCR; TCRdb's copy has only in-frame clones and lacks some. The DNA gave D and trimming, while V, J and clone size come from that table. Of more than 200,000 clones in the sample, around 80% are singletons; the top ten hold less than 5%. The CDR3 loop spans 13 amino acids. Germline assignment: CDR1 MNHEY and CDR2 SMNVEV (reference sequence). Trimming took off 1 base at V and 2 bases at J, with 4 bases between the two ends. The clonotype comes from a man aged 55 to 70 with acute or convalescent COVID-19. The specimen sequenced was peripheral blood. This rearrangement joins TRBV27 to TRBJ2-3, with no clear D. CDR3 in DNA: TGTGCCAGCAGTTTATACTACACAGATACGCAGTATTTT. As protein: CASSLYYTDTQYF.